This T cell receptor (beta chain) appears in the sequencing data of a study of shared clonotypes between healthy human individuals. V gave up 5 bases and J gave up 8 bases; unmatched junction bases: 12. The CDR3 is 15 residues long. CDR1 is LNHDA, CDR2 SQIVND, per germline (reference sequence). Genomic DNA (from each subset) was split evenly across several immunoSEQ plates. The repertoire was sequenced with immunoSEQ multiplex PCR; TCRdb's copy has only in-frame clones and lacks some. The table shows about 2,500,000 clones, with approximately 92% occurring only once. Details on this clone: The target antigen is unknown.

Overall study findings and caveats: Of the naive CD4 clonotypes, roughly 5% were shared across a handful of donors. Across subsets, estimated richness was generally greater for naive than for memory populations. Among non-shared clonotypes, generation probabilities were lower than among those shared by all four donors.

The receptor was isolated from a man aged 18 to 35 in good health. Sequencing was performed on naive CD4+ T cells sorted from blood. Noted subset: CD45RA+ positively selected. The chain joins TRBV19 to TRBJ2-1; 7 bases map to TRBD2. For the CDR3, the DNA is TGTGCCAGTAGTCCCCAAGGACTAGTATCTGATGAGCAGTTCTTC. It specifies CASSPQGLVSDEQFF.